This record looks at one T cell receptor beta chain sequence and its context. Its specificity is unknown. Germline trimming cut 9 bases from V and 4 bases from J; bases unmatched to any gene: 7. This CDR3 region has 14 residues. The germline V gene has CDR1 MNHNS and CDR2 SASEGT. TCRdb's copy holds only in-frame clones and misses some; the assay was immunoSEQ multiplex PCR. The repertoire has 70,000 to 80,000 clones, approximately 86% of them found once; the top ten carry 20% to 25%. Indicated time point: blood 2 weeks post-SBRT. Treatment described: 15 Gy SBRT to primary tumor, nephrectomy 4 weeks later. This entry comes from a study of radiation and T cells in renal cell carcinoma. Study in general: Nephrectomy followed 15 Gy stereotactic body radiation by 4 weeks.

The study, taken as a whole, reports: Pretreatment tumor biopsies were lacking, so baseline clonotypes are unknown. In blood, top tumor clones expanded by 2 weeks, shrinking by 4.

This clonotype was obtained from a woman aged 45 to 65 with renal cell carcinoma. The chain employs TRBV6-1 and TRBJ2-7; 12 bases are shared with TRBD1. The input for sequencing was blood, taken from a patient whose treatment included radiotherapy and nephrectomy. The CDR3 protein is CASSWDRGQYEQYF. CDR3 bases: TGTGCCAGTTCCTGGGACAGGGGGCAGTACGAGCAGTACTTC.